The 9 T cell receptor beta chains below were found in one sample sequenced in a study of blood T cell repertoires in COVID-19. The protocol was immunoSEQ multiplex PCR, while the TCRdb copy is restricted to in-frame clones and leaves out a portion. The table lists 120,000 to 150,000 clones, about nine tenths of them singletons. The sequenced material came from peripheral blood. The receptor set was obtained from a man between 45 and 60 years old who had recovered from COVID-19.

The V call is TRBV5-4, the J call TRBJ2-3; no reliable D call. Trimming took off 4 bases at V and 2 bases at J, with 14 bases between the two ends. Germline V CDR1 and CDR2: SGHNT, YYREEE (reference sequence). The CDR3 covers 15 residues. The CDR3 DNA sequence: TGTGCCAGCAGCCTAACTCCCCAAGACACAGATACGCAGTATTTT. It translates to CASSLTPQDTDTQYF.

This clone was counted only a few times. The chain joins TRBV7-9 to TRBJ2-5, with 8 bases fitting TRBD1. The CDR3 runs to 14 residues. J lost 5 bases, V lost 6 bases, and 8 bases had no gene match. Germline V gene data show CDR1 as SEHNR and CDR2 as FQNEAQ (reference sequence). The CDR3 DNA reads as TGTGCCAGCAGTCTAGCAGGGGGCTGGGAGACCCAGTACTTC. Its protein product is CASSLAGGWETQYF.

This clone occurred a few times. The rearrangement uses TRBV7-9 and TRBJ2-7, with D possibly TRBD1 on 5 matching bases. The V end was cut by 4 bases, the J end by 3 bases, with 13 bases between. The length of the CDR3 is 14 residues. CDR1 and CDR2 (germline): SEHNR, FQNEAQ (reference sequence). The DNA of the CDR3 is TGTGCCAGCAGCTCCAAGGAGACAGACTACGAGCAGTACTTC. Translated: CASSSKETDYEQYF.

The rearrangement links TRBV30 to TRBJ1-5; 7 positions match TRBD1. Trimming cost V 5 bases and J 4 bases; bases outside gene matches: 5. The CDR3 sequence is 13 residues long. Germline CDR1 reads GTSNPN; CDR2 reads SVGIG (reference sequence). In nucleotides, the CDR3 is TGTGCCTGGGCCTCGGGACAGAATCAGCCCCAGCATTTT. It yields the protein CAWASGQNQPQHF. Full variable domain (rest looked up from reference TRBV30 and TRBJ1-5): SQTIHQWPATLVQPVGSPLSLECTVEGTSNPNLYWYRQAAGRGLQLLFYSVGIGQISSEVPQNLSASRPQDRQFILSSKKLLLSDSGFYLCAWASGQNQPQHFGDGTRLSIL.

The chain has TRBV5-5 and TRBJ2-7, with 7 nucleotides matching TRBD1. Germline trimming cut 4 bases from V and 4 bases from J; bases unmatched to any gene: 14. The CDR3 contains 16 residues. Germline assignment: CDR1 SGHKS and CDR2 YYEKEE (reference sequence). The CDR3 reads CASSATTGTESYEQYF. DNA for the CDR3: TGTGCCAGCAGCGCCACAACCGGGACAGAAAGTTACGAGCAGTACTTC.

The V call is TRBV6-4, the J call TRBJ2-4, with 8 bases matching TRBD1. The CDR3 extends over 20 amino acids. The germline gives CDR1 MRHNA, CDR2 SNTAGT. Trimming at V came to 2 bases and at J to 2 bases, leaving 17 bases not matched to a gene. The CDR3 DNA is TGTGCCAGCAGTGACCTTTTGGACAGGGTCGGAGGTAGGACCAAAAACATTCAGTACTTC. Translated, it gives CASSDLLDRVGGRTKNIQYF.

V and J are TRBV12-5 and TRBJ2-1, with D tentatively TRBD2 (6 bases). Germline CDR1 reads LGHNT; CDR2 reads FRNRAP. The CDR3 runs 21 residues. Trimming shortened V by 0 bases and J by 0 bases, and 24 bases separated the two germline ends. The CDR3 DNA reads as TGTGCTAGTGGTTTGGTTCTAAAAGGCGGGGAGCCCCCTAGCTCCTACAATGAGCAGTTCTTC. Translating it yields CASGLVLKGGEPPSSYNEQFF.

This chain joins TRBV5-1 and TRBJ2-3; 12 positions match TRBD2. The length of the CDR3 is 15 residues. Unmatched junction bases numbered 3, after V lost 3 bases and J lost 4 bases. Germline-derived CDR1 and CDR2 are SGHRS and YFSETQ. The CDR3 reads CASSSSGGASDTQYF. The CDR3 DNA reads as TGCGCCAGCAGCTCTAGCGGGGGGGCTTCAGATACGCAGTATTTT.

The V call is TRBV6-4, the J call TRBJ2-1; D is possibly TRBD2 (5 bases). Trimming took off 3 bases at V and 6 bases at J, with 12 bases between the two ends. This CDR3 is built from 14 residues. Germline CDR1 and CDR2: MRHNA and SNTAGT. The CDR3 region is CASSESGLANEQFF. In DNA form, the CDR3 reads TGTGCCAGCAGTGAAAGTGGACTGGCCAATGAGCAGTTCTTC.